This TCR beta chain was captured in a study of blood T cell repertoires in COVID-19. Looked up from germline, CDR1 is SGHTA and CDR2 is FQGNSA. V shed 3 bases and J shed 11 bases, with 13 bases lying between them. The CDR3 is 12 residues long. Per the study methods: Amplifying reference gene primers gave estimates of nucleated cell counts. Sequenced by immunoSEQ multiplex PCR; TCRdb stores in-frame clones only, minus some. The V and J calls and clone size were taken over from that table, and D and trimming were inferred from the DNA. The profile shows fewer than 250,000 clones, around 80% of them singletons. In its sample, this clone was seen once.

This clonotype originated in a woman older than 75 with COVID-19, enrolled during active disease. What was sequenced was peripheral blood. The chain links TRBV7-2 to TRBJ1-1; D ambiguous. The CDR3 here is CASSFLISEAFF. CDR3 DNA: TGTGCCAGCAGCTTCTTAATATCCGAGGCTTTCTTT.